This TCR beta chain was captured by sequencing in a study of T cells after yellow fever vaccination. V trimming: 4 bases; J trimming: 11 bases; junction bases outside the gene matches: 15. From germline, CDR1 is SGHRS and CDR2 YFSETQ. This CDR3 region has 16 residues. Only a few counts were recorded for this clonotype. A single record per CDR3 protein comes from TCRdb applying MiXCR to the 5' RACE reads. The repertoire consists of 350,000 or so distinct CDR3 sequences, with about 8.3% occurring once and the leading ten covering about 16%. This rearrangement joins TRBV5-1 to TRBJ1-6; 7 bases map to TRBD1. Source: PBMCs, taken roughly 46 days after the first yellow fever vaccination. The clonotype originates from a man younger than 30 who received the YFV17D yellow fever vaccine. The CDR3 reads CASSQLGRDSFAPLHF. DNA for the CDR3: TGCGCCAGCAGCCAGCTGGGGAGGGACAGTTTTGCACCCCTCCACTTT.